The 32 T cell receptor beta chains below all came from one sample that was sequenced in a study of T cells in Graves' hyperthyroidism and ophthalmopathy. Template material for amplifying TCR beta CDR3 regions consisted of RNA transcripts. HTBI primers were used for first-round RT-PCR of the TCR CDR3. A single record per CDR3 protein comes from TCRdb applying MiXCR to the multiplex PCR reads. The sample carries under 300,000 distinct CDR3 sequences, around 25% recorded once. Source material: blood. These receptors originate from a middle-aged man with Graves' hyperthyroidism that later progressed to Graves' ophthalmopathy.

This clonotype was counted at least ten times. V is TRBV28 and J is TRBJ1-1; D is uncertain. The CDR3 runs 13 residues. With 3 bases removed from V and 3 bases from J, the gap between germline ends came to 8 bases. Germline lookup yields CDR1 MDHEN and CDR2 SYDVKM. The CDR3 region has the DNA TGTGCCAGCAGTTTGTCCGATGACACTGAAGCTTTCTTT. Translating it yields CASSLSDDTEAFF.

This clonotype was seen repeatedly, ten times or more. Here the CDR3 DNA reads TGCAGCGTAAGGGACAGAGAAGCTTTCTTT. Protein sequence: CSVRDREAFF. The chain recombines TRBV29-1 with TRBJ1-1; 7 bases line up with TRBD1. Germline CDR1 reads SQVTM; CDR2 reads ANQGSEA. The CDR3 is made up of 10 amino acids. V lost 6 bases, J lost 8 bases, and 3 bases stayed unmatched.

This clonotype occurred once. The gene calls are TRBV12-5 and TRBJ2-6, with D maybe TRBD1 (5 bases). Germline lookup yields CDR1 LGHNT and CDR2 FRNRAP. The ends were cut back, 5 bases at V and 0 bases at J, with 14 bases in the middle. The CDR3 spans 17 residues. DNA of the CDR3: TGTGCTAGTGGTCACACAGGTCACCCCTCTGGGGCCAACGTCCTGACTTTC. Translation gives CASGHTGHPSGANVLTF.

The rearrangement uses TRBV12-3 or TRBV12-4 and TRBJ2-2; 9 nucleotides line up with TRBD1. V shed 6 bases and J 7 bases; nucleotides not matched to a gene: 6. This CDR3 has 14 residues. The CDR3 coding sequence is TGTGCCAGCAGCTCAGGACAGGGGAGCGGGGAGCTGTTTTTT. The encoded protein is CASSSGQGSGELFF.

This chain connects TRBV6-5 to TRBJ2-4; 9 bases line up with TRBD2. The CDR3 is 16 amino acids. The germline CDR1 and CDR2 sequences are MNHEY and SVGAGI. Unmatched junction bases numbered 7, after V lost 2 bases and J lost 5 bases. The CDR3 loop reads CASSYGASGVQNIQYF. Written as DNA, the CDR3 is TGTGCCAGCAGTTACGGGGCTAGCGGGGTTCAAAACATTCAGTACTTC.

In this sample, this clonotype turned up many times. The V gene is TRBV4-1, the J gene TRBJ1-1, with D possibly matching TRBD1 (6 bases). The CDR3 extends over 15 amino acids. V lost 0 bases to trimming and J lost 0 bases, with 8 bases between them. CDR1 and CDR2 from the germline V gene are MGHRA and YSYEKL. CDR3 amino acids: CASSQDDRMNTEAFF. DNA of the CDR3: TGCGCCAGCAGCCAAGACGACAGGATGAACACTGAAGCTTTCTTT.

The sample holds many counts of this clonotype. The chain joins TRBV12-3 or TRBV12-4 to TRBJ2-7, with 8 positions matching TRBD1. The V and J ends lost 6 bases and 7 bases, in that order; junction bases with no gene match: 5. The CDR3 runs to 12 residues. The CDR3 here is CASSRGQAEQYF. CDR3 sequence (DNA): TGTGCCAGCAGCCGGGGACAGGCGGAGCAGTACTTC.

In its sample, this clonotype was seen many times. The J gene is TRBJ1-5, the V gene TRBV28; D uncertain. The CDR3 runs to 16 residues. The V end was cut by 2 bases, the J end by 6 bases, with 17 bases between. Germline loops: CDR1 MDHEN, CDR2 SYDVKM. The CDR3 bases are TGTGCCAGCAGTTTAATAGCCAGCCATCCCACTCAGCCCCAGCATTTT. This gives the protein CASSLIASHPTQPQHF.

This clonotype was seen only once. This sequence joins TRBV6-1 and TRBJ1-2; D is possibly TRBD1 (6 bases). The CDR3 is made up of 13 amino acids. Germline values: CDR1 MNHNS, CDR2 SASEGT. Trimming removed 7 bases from V and 4 bases from J, with 13 bases in between. The CDR3 DNA follows: TGTGCCAGCAATCTTGGGGGCGTCTATGGCTACACCTTC. Its protein is CASNLGGVYGYTF.

The chain uses TRBV7-2 and TRBJ1-5; D gene uncertain. Germline V CDR1 and CDR2: SGHTA, FQGNSA. There are 13 residues in the CDR3. The ends were cut back, 1 base at V and 4 bases at J, with 5 bases in the middle. CDR3 coding DNA: TGTGCCAGCAGCTTAGGGAAAAATCAGCCCCAGCATTTT. Protein: CASSLGKNQPQHF.

This clonotype was seen at least ten times. The chain uses TRBV5-1 and TRBJ2-7, with TRBD2 as a possible D gene (6 bases). This CDR3 is 13 amino acids long. V lost 2 bases and J 5 bases, leaving 11 bases between the germline ends. Germline V gene sequence: CDR1 SGHRS, CDR2 YFSETQ. The CDR3 spells CASSFWERDEQYF. In DNA, the CDR3 is TGCGCCAGCAGCTTTTGGGAGCGGGACGAGCAGTACTTC. Full variable domain (outside the CDR3, taken from reference TRBV5-1 and TRBJ2-7): KAGVTQTPRYLIKTRGQQVTLSCSPISGHRSVSWYQQTPGQGLQFLFEYFSETQRNKGNFPGRFSGRQFSNSRSEMNVSTLELGDSALYLCASSFWERDEQYFGPGTRLTVT.

The V call is TRBV25-1, the J call TRBJ1-3; tentative D call: TRBD1 (5 bases). Germline values: CDR1 MGHDK, CDR2 SYGVNS. Trimming took 4 bases from V and 3 from J, leaving 10 bases between them. The CDR3 sequence is 14 residues long. The DNA for the CDR3 is TGTGCCAGCAGTGCGGCGGGGGGTGGAAACACCATATATTTT. Its translation is CASSAAGGGNTIYF. The full variable domain, in which reference TRBV25-1 and TRBJ1-3 provide the parts outside the CDR3, is EADIYQTPRYLVIGTGKKITLECSQTMGHDKMYWYQQDPGMELHLIHYSYGVNSTEKGDLSSESTVSRIRTEHFPLTLESARPSHTSQYLCASSAAGGGNTIYFGEGSWLTVV.

This rearrangement joins TRBV7-3 to TRBJ2-7, with D possibly matching TRBD2 (5 bases). The length of the CDR3 is 14 residues. Germline values: CDR1 SGHTA, CDR2 FQGTGA. V dropped 6 bases and J dropped 6 bases, with 18 bases sitting between them. CDR3 in DNA: TGTGCCAGCAGTTTCCCCCCAGCGGTTTCCGAGCAGTACTTC. Translation: CASSFPPAVSEQYF.

This clonotype turned up a few times. The gene calls are TRBV20-1 and TRBJ2-5; either TRBD1 or TRBD2 may supply D (6 bases each). The ends were cut back, 3 bases at V and 2 bases at J, with 16 bases in the middle. CDR3 length: 15 amino acids. CDR1 and CDR2 (germline): DFQATT, SNEGSKA (reference sequence). CDR3 coding DNA: TGCAGTGCTAGGGGGGGTTTTGGACAGCAAGAGACCCAGTACTTC. Translating gives CSARGGFGQQETQYF.

This clonotype came up many times. The V gene is TRBV12-3 or TRBV12-4, the J gene TRBJ1-5; D unclear. The CDR3 spans 13 residues. Trimming cost V 3 bases and J 6 bases, with 9 bases left between them. The CDR3 region is CASSLIDGQPQHF. The CDR3 DNA reads as TGTGCCAGCAGTTTGATCGATGGTCAGCCCCAGCATTTT.

In its sample, this clonotype was seen many times. The chain uses TRBV18 and TRBJ1-1, with 8 bases lining up with TRBD1. V dropped 9 bases and J dropped 5; count of bases not matched to a gene: 17. CDR3 length: 16 residues. Per the germline V gene, CDR1 is KGHSH and CDR2 is LQKENI. The CDR3 DNA reads as TGTGCCAGTGGAGTTGCGGACAGGGTGGTTAGGACTGAAGCTTTCTTT. Translated: CASGVADRVVRTEAFF.

V and J are TRBV12-3 or TRBV12-4 and TRBJ2-7; no reliable D call. CDR3 length equals 14 residues. Trimming stripped 7 bases from V and 1 base from J, with 14 bases between. The chain's CDR3 is CASKLRAESYEQYF. The CDR3 nucleotides are TGTGCCAGCAAACTTAGGGCCGAGTCCTACGAGCAGTACTTC.

The chain joins TRBV2 to TRBJ1-1; D unresolved. This CDR3 region has 13 residues. Germline-derived CDR1 and CDR2 are SNHLY and FYNNEI. V was trimmed by 3 bases and J by 1 base, leaving 6 bases between them. This CDR3 reads CASSDEANTEAFF. The DNA for the CDR3 is TGTGCCAGCAGTGATGAAGCGAACACTGAAGCTTTCTTT. The variable domain in full, with the rest retrieved from reference TRBV2 and TRBJ1-1, is EPEVTQTPSHQVTQMGQEVILRCVPISNHLYFYWYRQILGQKVEFLVSFYNNEISEKSEIFDDQFSVERPDGSNFTLKIRSTKLEDSAMYFCASSDEANTEAFFGQGTRLTVV.

This clonotype appeared a few times. This rearrangement joins TRBV20-1 to TRBJ2-7, with D perhaps given as TRBD1 or TRBD2 (5 bases each). The length of the CDR3 is 17 residues. CDR1 and CDR2 (germline): DFQATT, SNEGSKA (reference sequence). V was pared by 3 bases and J by 4 bases, with 25 bases between. CDR3: CSASASIGDGSLYEQYF. The CDR3 region has the DNA TGCAGTGCTAGTGCGAGCATTGGGGACGGGTCCCTTTACGAGCAGTACTTC.

This clonotype was seen at least ten times. V and J are TRBV27 and TRBJ1-2; maybe TRBD1 (5 bases). Per the germline V gene, CDR1 is MNHEY and CDR2 is SMNVEV (reference sequence). With 2 bases removed from V and 4 bases from J, the gap between germline ends came to 17 bases. This CDR3 has 16 residues. The CDR3 coding sequence is TGTGCCAGCAGTTTACGGGCAGGGCTGCTACGCTATGGCTACACCTTC. As protein: CASSLRAGLLRYGYTF.

This clonotype was seen many times. The chain combines TRBV30 with TRBJ1-5, with a weak D call TRBD1 (5 bases). CDR3 length: 15 residues. Trimming removed 0 bases from V and 3 bases from J, with 12 bases in between. Germline V gives CDR1 GTSNPN, CDR2 SVGIG (reference sequence). The CDR3: CAWSVQGTYNQPQHF. In nucleotides, the CDR3 is TGTGCCTGGAGTGTACAAGGGACCTACAATCAGCCCCAGCATTTT.

This clonotype was picked up many times. The chain carries TRBV28 and TRBJ1-5; D is perhaps TRBD1 (6 bases). Germline assignment: CDR1 MDHEN and CDR2 SYDVKM. V lost 6 bases, J lost 2 bases, and 23 bases lay in between. The CDR3 covers 18 residues. The CDR3 sequence is CASSPNRGGGPGNQPQHF. As DNA, the CDR3 is TGTGCCAGCAGCCCCAACCGGGGGGGGGGCCCGGGCAATCAGCCCCAGCATTTT. Full variable domain (remainder filled in from reference TRBV28 and TRBJ1-5): DVKVTQSSRYLVKRTGEKVFLECVQDMDHENMFWYRQDPGLGLRLIYFSYDVKMKEKGDIPEGYSVSREKKERFSLILESASTNQTSMYLCASSPNRGGGPGNQPQHFGDGTRLSIL.

This clonotype was observed at least ten times. The chain uses TRBV12-3 or TRBV12-4 and TRBJ1-5, with TRBD1 matching 7 bases. V lost 6 bases, J lost 5 bases, and 4 bases stayed unmatched. This CDR3 has 13 residues. The CDR3 DNA follows: TGTGCCAGCAGCCAAACAGGGGATCAGCCCCAGCATTTT. It is translated as CASSQTGDQPQHF.

The J gene is TRBJ2-7, the V gene TRBV15, with TRBD2 identical over 11 bases. CDR1 and CDR2 from the germline V gene are LNHNV and YYDKDF (reference sequence). V was clipped by 3 bases and J by 4 bases; unmatched bases: 5. The CDR3 runs 15 residues. The CDR3 region has the DNA TGTGCCACCAGCAGCCTAGCGGGAGGTCGATACGAGCAGTACTTC. Its translation: CATSSLAGGRYEQYF.

This clonotype was observed a handful of times. The gene calls are TRBV12-3 or TRBV12-4 and TRBJ2-7; unclear D gene. The CDR3 totals 15 residues. The V end was cut by 3 bases, the J end by 0 bases, with 12 bases between. In DNA, the CDR3 is TGTGCCAGCAGTTTTGGCATAGTGAGCTCCTACGAGCAGTACTTC. It yields the protein CASSFGIVSSYEQYF.

There are many counts of this clonotype. The chain combines TRBV12-3 or TRBV12-4 with TRBJ1-2; D uncertain. The CDR3 has 14 residues. The germline V and J ends were trimmed by 7 bases and 7 bases, with 19 bases remaining between them. DNA for the CDR3: TGTGCCAGCACCCTGAGAAAGGAAATAGGTGGCTACACCTTC. Translated: CASTLRKEIGGYTF.

The V call is TRBV6-2 or TRBV6-3, the J call TRBJ1-1; D perhaps matches TRBD1 (5 bases). Germline V CDR1 and CDR2: MNHEY, SVGEGT. The CDR3 contains 15 residues. Between the trimmed V and J ends, which lost 6 bases and 1 base, there was a span of 15 bases. Written as DNA, the CDR3 is TGTGCCAGCAGATATGCCTCGACAGCGAACACTGAAGCTTTCTTT. Its protein product is CASRYASTANTEAFF.

The chain combines TRBV11-2 with TRBJ2-7; 12 bases align to TRBD2. V gave up 4 bases and J gave up 1 base; unmatched junction bases: 8. Germline V gene sequence: CDR1 SGHAT, CDR2 FQNNGV. The CDR3 loop spans 17 amino acids. The CDR3 sequence is CASSSTGLAGFSYEQYF. Written as DNA, the CDR3 is TGTGCCAGCAGCTCGACGGGACTAGCGGGCTTTTCCTACGAGCAGTACTTC.

This clonotype was seen repeatedly, ten times or more. The chain's CDR3 is CATSRDSGTSVKQYF. DNA for the CDR3: TGTGCCACCAGCAGAGATTCGGGGACTAGCGTGAAACAGTACTTC. V is TRBV15 and J is TRBJ2-7, with 10 bases aligning to TRBD2. The ends lost 0 bases at V and 10 bases at J; junction bases unmatched: 9. CDR1 LNHNV and CDR2 YYDKDF come from the germline V gene (reference sequence). The CDR3 is 15 residues long. The full variable domain, with the rest looked up from reference TRBV15 and TRBJ2-7, is DAMVIQNPRYQVTQFGKPVTLSCSQTLNHNVMYWYQQKSSQAPKLLFHYYDKDFNNEADTPDNFQSRRPNTSFCFLDIRSPGLGDTAMYLCATSRDSGTSVKQYFGPGTRLTVT.

This clonotype was detected only once. The chain has TRBV28 and TRBJ2-7; possibly TRBD1 for D (6 bases). Germline V gene data show CDR1 as MDHEN and CDR2 as SYDVKM. Trimming removed 6 bases from V and 0 bases from J, with 15 bases in between. The CDR3 sequence is 15 residues long. Written as DNA, the CDR3 is TGTGCCAGCAGAACAACAGGGTCCCTCTCCTACGAGCAGTACTTC. Translating it yields CASRTTGSLSYEQYF.

This clonotype showed up many times. The V call is TRBV6-6, the J call TRBJ2-5; TRBD2 matches at 12 bases. CDR1 is MNHNY, CDR2 SVGAGI, per germline (reference sequence). J was trimmed by 7 bases and V by 4 bases; bases with no gene match: 4. This CDR3 is 14 amino acids long. The CDR3 region is CASSSSGRGGTQYF. CDR3 in DNA: TGTGCCAGCAGTTCTAGCGGGAGGGGGGGGACCCAGTACTTC.

This clonotype was picked up a small number of times. This chain connects TRBV20-1 to TRBJ1-6; D perhaps matches TRBD1 (6 bases). Trimming cost V 0 bases and J 0 bases, with 21 bases left between them. Per the germline V gene, CDR1 is DFQATT and CDR2 is SNEGSKA (reference sequence). This CDR3 contains 20 residues. DNA of the CDR3: TGCAGTGCTAGAGATCTGGGGGACAACAATCTAAGCTCCTATAATTCACCCCTCCACTTT. It codes for CSARDLGDNNLSSYNSPLHF.